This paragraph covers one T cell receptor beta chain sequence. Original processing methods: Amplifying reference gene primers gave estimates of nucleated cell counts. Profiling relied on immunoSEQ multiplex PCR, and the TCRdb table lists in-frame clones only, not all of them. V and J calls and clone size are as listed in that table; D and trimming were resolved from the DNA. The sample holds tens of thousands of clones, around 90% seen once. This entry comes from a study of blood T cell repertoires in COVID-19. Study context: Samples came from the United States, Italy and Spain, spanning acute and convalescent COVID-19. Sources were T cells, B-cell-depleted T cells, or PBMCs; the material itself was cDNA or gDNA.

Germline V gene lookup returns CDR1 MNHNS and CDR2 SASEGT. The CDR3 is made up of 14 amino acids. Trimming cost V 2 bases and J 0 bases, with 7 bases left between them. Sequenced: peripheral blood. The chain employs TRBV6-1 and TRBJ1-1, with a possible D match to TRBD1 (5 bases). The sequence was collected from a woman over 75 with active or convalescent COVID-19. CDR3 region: CASSERTLNTEAFF. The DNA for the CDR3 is TGTGCCAGCAGTGAAAGGACACTGAACACTGAAGCTTTCTTT.